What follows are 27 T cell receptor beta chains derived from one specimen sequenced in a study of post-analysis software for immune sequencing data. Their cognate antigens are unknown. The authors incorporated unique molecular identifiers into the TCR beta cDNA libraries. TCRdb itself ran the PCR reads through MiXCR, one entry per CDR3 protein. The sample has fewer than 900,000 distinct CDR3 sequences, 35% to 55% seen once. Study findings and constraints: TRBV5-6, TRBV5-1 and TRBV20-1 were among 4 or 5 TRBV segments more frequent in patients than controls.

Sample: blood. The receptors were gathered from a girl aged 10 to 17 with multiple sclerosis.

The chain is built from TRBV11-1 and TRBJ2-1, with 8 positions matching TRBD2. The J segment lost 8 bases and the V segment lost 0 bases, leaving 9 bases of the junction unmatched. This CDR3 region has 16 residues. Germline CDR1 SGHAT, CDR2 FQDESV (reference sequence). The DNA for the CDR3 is TGTGCCAGCAGCTTAGCGGACCTAGCGGGTACATATGAGCAGTTCTTC. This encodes CASSLADLAGTYEQFF.

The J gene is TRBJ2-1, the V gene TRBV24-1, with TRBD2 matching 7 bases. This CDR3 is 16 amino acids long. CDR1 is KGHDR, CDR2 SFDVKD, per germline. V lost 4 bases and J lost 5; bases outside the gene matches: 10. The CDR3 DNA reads TGTGCCACCAGTGACCGGGGGAGGGCAAGGGACAATGAGCAGTTCTTC. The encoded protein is CATSDRGRARDNEQFF.

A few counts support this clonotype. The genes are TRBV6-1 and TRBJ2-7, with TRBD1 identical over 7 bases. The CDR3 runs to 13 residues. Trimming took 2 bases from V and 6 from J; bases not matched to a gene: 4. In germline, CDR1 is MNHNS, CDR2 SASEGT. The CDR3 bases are TGTGCCAGCAGTGAATTAAGACAGGGCGAGCAGTACTTC. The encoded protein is CASSELRQGEQYF.

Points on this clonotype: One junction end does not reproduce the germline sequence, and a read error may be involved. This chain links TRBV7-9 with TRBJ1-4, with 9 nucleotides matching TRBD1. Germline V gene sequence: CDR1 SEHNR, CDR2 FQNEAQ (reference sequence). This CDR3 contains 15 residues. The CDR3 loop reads CANSKRTGVGEKLFF. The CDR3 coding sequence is TGTGCCAACAGCAAACGGACAGGGGTTGGCGAAAAACTGTTTTTT.

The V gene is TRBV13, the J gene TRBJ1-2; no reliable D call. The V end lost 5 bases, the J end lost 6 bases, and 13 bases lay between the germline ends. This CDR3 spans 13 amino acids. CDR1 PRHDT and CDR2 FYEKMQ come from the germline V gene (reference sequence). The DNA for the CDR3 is TGTGCCAGCAGCCGAGAAAACGGGGATGGCTACACCTTC. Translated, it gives CASSRENGDGYTF.

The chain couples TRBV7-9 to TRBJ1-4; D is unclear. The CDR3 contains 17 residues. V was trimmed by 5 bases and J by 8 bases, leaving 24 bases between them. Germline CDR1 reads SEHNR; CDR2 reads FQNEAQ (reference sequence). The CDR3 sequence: CASSAPLTGVSVEKLFF. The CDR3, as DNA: TGTGCCAGCAGCGCCCCCCTTACCGGCGTAAGCGTCGAAAAACTGTTTTTT.

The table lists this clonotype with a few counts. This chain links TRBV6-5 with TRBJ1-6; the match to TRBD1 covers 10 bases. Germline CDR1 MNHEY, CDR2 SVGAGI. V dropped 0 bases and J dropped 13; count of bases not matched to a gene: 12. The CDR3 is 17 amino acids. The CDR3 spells CASSYSIGTGASTPLHF. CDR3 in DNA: TGTGCCAGCAGTTACTCGATAGGGACAGGGGCCTCAACTCCCCTCCACTTT.

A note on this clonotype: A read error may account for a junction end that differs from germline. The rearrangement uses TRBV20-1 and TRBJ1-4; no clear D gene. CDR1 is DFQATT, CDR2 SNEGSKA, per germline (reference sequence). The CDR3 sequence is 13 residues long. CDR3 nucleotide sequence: TGCAGTGCTAGCGTGTCAACTAATGAAAAACGGTTTTTT. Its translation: CSASVSTNEKRFF.

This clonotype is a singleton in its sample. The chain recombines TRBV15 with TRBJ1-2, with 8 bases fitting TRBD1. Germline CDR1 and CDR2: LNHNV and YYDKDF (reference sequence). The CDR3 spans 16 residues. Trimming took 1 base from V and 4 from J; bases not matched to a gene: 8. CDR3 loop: CATSRAGQGGGYGYTF. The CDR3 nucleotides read TGTGCCACCAGCAGAGCCGGACAGGGCGGAGGCTATGGCTACACCTTC.

CDR3 region: CASSSTSGVPAEQFF. In DNA, the CDR3 is TGCGCCAGCAGCTCTACTAGCGGCGTGCCCGCTGAGCAGTTCTTC. The chain uses TRBV5-1 and TRBJ2-1, with TRBD2 matching over 8 bases. Trimming removed 3 bases from V and 9 bases from J; junction bases left unmatched: 11. Germline V lookup: CDR1 SGHRS, CDR2 YFSETQ. The CDR3 covers 15 residues.

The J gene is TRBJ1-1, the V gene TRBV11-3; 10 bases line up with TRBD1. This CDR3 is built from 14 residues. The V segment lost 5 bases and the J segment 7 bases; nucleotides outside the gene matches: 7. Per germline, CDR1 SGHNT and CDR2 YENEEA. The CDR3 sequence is CASSPGTGAFEAFF. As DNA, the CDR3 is TGTGCCAGCAGCCCCGGGACAGGGGCGTTTGAAGCTTTCTTT.

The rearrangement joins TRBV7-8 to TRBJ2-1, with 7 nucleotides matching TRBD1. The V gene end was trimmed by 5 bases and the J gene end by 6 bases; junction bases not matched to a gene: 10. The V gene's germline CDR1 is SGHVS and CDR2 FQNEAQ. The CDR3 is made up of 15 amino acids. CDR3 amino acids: CASSHDRVAGNEQFF. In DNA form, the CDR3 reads TGTGCCAGCAGCCATGACAGGGTTGCGGGCAATGAGCAGTTCTTC.

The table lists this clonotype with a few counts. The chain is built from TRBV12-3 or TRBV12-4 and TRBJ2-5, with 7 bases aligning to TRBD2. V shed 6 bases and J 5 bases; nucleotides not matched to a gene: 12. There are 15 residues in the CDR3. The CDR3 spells CASSQREASAETQYF. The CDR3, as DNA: TGTGCCAGCAGCCAACGGGAGGCCTCCGCTGAGACCCAGTACTTC.

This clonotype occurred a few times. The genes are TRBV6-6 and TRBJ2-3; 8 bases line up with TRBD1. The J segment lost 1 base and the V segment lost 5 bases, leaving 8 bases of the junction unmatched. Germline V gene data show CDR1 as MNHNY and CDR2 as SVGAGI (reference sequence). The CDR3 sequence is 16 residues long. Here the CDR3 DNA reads TGTGCCAGCAGTACCGGACAGGGTGTGGGCACAGATACGCAGTATTTT. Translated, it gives CASSTGQGVGTDTQYF.

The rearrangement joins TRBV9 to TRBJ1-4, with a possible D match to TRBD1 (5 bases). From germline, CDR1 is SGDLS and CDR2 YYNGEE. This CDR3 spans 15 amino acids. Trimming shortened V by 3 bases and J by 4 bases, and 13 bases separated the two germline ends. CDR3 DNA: TGTGCCAGCAGCGGGGGGACGGCGGTTAATGAAAAACTGTTTTTT. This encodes CASSGGTAVNEKLFF.

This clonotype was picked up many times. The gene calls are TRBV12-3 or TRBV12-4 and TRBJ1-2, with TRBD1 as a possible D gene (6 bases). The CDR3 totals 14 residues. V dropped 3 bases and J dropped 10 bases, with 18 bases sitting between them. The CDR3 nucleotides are TGTGCCAGCAGTTTGGCGGGGGGCGAAAGCGACTACACCTTC. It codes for CASSLAGGESDYTF.

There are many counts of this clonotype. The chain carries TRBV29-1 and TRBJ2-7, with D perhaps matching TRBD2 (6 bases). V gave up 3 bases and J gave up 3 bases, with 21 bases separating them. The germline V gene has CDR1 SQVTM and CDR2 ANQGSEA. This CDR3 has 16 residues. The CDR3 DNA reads TGCAGCGTTGATCGGGGAGCGGAGGGCCCAGACTACGAGCAGTACTTC. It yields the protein CSVDRGAEGPDYEQYF.

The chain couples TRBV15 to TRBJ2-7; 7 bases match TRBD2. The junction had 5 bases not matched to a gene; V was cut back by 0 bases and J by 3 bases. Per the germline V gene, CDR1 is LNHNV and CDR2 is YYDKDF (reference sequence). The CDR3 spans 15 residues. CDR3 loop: CATSRDLLADYEQYF. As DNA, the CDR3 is TGTGCCACCAGCAGAGATCTCCTAGCGGACTACGAGCAGTACTTC. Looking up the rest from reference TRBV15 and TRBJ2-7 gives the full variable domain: DAMVIQNPRYQVTQFGKPVTLSCSQTLNHNVMYWYQQKSSQAPKLLFHYYDKDFNNEADTPDNFQSRRPNTSFCFLDIRSPGLGDTAMYLCATSRDLLADYEQYFGPGTRLTVT.

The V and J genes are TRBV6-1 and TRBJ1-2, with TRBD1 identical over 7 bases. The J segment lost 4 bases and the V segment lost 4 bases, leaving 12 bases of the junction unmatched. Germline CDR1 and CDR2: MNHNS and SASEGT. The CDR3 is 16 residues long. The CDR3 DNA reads TGTGCCAGCAGTGCTTATCCCCGGGACAGCCCCTATGGCTACACCTTC. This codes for CASSAYPRDSPYGYTF.

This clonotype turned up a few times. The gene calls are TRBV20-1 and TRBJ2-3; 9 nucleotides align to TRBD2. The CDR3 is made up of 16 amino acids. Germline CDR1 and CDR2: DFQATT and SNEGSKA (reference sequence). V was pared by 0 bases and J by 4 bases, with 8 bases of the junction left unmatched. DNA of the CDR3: TGCAGTGCTAGAGATCGAGCGGCGGGAGGGTCAGATACGCAGTATTTT. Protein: CSARDRAAGGSDTQYF.

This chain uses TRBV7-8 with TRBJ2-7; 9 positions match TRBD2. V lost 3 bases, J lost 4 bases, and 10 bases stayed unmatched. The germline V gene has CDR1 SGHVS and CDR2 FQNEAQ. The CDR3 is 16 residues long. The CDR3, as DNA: TGTGCCAGCAGCTTGGGCGGCGGGAGGGTATTGTACGAGCAGTACTTC. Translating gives CASSLGGGRVLYEQYF. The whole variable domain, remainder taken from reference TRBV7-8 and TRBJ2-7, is GAGVSQSPRYKVAKRGQDVALRCDPISGHVSLFWYQQALGQGPEFLTYFQNEAQLDKSGLPSDRFFAERPEGSVSTLKIQRTQQEDSAVYLCASSLGGGRVLYEQYFGPGTRLTVT.

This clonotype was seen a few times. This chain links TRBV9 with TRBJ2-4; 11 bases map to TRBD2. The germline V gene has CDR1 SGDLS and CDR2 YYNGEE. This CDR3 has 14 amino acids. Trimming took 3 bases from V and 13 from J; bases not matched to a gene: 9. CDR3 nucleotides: TGTGCCAGCAGCGCGGGGACTAGCGGCTTTGAGCAGTACTTC. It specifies CASSAGTSGFEQYF.

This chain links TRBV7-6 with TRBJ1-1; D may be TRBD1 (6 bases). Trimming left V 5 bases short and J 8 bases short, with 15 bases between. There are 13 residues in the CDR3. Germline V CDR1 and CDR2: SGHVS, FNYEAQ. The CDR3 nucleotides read TGTGCCAGCAGCGAAGAGCAGGGGCGGGAAGCTTTCTTT. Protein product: CASSEEQGREAFF.

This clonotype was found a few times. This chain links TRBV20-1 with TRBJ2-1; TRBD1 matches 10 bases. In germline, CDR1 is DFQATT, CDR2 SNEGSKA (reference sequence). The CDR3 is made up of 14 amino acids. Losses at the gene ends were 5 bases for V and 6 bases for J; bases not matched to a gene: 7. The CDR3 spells CSAYRDRGSNEQFF. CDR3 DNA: TGCAGTGCTTACCGGGACAGGGGCAGCAATGAGCAGTTCTTC.

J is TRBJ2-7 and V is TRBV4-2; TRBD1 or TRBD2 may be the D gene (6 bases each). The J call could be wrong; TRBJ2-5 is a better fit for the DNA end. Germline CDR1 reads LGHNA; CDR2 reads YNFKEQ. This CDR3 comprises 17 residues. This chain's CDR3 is CASSQGRAVLGGETQYF. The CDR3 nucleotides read TGTGCCAGCAGCCAAGGGAGGGCGGTACTAGGGGGAGAGACCCAGTACTTC.

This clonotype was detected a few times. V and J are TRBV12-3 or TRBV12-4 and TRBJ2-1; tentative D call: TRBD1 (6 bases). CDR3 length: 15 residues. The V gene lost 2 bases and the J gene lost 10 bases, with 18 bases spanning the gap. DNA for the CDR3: TGTGCCAGCAGTTTATGGGGTAGGGACACACAGGAGCAGTTCTTC. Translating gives CASSLWGRDTQEQFF.

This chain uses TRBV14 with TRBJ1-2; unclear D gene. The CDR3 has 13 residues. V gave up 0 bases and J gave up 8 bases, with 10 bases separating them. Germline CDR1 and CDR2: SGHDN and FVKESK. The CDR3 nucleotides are TGTGCCAGCAGCCAAGACGGAGTCAGGGGCTACACCTTC. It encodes CASSQDGVRGYTF.